The entry below describes one TCR beta chain. This sample stems from a study of blood T cell repertoires in COVID-19. About the study: PBMCs, B-cell-depleted T cells, or T cells provided the cDNA or gDNA that made up the material.

In the source study's methods: It was from reference gene primer amplification that nucleated cell counts were estimated. Clones were sequenced by immunoSEQ multiplex PCR, and TCRdb holds only the in-frame ones, with some missing. The V and J calls and clone size come from that table; D and trimming were worked out from the DNA. The sample holds roughly 320,000 clones, more than 75% seen once. Participants' reported clinical history set cohort assignment. All recovered Cohort 3 donors got two negative PCRs, got clearance, or saw symptom resolution. The source material was PBMCs or T cells enriched from blood (not recorded which). This sequence was found in a man younger than 40 who had recovered from COVID-19.

CDR3: CAVQGAFSGNTIYF. As DNA, the CDR3 is TGTGCCGTGCAGGGGGCTTTCTCTGGAAACACCATATATTTT. The rearrangement joins TRBV2 to TRBJ1-3; 8 bases are shared with TRBD1. The CDR3 loop spans 14 amino acids. The V gene end was trimmed by 11 bases and the J gene end by 0 bases; junction bases not matched to a gene: 6. Germline lookup yields CDR1 SNHLY and CDR2 FYNNEI.